This TCR beta chain is from a study of blood T cell repertoires in COVID-19. At the level of the study: PBMCs, B-cell-depleted T cells, or T cells were the source of the cDNA or gDNA that made up the material.

Sequencing was performed with immunoSEQ multiplex PCR; in TCRdb, only in-frame clones are kept and a portion is missing. The sample has just over 300,000 clones, 90% seen once; the top ten hold around 4.3%. The ends were cut back, 6 bases at V and 5 bases at J, with 13 bases in the middle. The CDR3 runs 14 residues. The germline V gene has CDR1 LGHDT and CDR2 YNNKEL (reference sequence). This rearrangement joins TRBV3-1 (or the pseudogene TRBV3-2) to TRBJ1-4, with unresolved D. This receptor was taken from a young woman with acute COVID-19. The sequenced sample consisted of PBMCs or T cells enriched from blood (not recorded which). CDR3 nucleotide sequence: TGTGCCAGCAGTCCCGCGGGTACCAATGAAAAACTGTTTTTT. Encoded protein: CASSPAGTNEKLFF.